This TCR beta chain was captured by sequencing in a study of PD-1 blockade in classical Hodgkin lymphoma. Findings and limits, study-wide: Nivolumab starters within 1 year of ASCT were excluded. Baseline diversity resembling that of newly diagnosed patients was seen in complete responders.

V was pared by 6 bases and J by 0 bases, with 14 bases of the junction left unmatched. The CDR3 consists of 17 residues. Per the germline V gene, CDR1 is SNHLY and CDR2 is FYNNEI. The protocol was immunoSEQ multiplex PCR, while the TCRdb copy is restricted to in-frame clones and leaves out a portion. The sample lists around 9,200 clones, roughly 80% occurring once. Of note for this clone: What it binds is unknown.

Each and every patient relapsed after autologous stem cell transplantation, and patients got differing brentuximab vedotin exposure. Magnetic depletion of unwanted cells isolated CD4+ T cells from thawed PBMCs. Best overall response was complete response, partial response or progressive disease in these relapsed/refractory classical Hodgkin lymphoma patients. Sequencing was performed on CD4+ T cells from blood, taken at baseline. The TCR was taken from a human donor with classical Hodgkin lymphoma. This chain connects TRBV2 to TRBJ2-7; 7 positions agree with TRBD1. CDR3 region: CASSQPPGQRSSYEQYF. DNA of the CDR3: TGTGCCAGCAGCCAACCACCGGGACAGCGGAGCTCCTACGAGCAGTACTTC.